Listed below are T cell receptor beta chains from one sample, sequenced in a study of blood T cell repertoires in COVID-19. TCRdb's copy holds only in-frame clones and misses some; the assay was immunoSEQ multiplex PCR. The sample lists roughly 63,000 clones; roughly nine tenths were seen once. Sequencing was performed on peripheral blood. These receptor sequences come from a man aged 45-60 years with active COVID-19. Each CDR3 is given with its conserved first and last residue. The D gene is left open where the match is weak. Clone size is shown for a subset of rows, as once, few, many or a class of expanded clone.

TRBJ2-7	TRBV7-9	TRBD1	-	CASTGGYEQYF	TGTGCCAGTACAGGGGGATACGAGCAGTACTTC
TRBJ1-1	TRBV6-5	-	-	CASWNSWNTEAFF	TGTGCCAGCTGGAACAGTTGGAACACTGAAGCTTTCTTT
TRBJ2-5	TRBV19	-	few	CASSPRGQETQYF	TGTGCCAGTAGCCCCCGGGGGCAAGAGACCCAGTACTTC
TRBJ2-1	TRBV3-1/TRBV3-2	-	-	CASSTDSGTSSGEQFF	TGTGCCAGCAGCACCGATTCCGGGACTTCTTCAGGAGAGCAGTTCTTC
TRBJ1-1	TRBV5-8	-	-	CAFPRGGLNTEAFF	TGTGCCTTCCCCAGGGGCGGCTTAAACACTGAAGCTTTCTTT
TRBJ2-2	TRBV9	-	-	CASSFRGGVTGELFF	TGTGCCAGCAGCTTTCGAGGGGGAGTTACCGGGGAGCTGTTTTTT
TRBJ2-2	TRBV11-2	TRBD2	-	CASSLPGLADGELFF	TGTGCCAGCAGCTTACCGGGACTAGCGGACGGGGAGCTGTTTTTT
TRBJ1-1	TRBV28	TRBD1	-	CASSTPDRVEAFF	TGTGCCAGCAGTACCCCTGACAGGGTTGAAGCTTTCTTT
TRBJ2-7	TRBV9	-	-	CASSGGWEVYEQYF	TGTGCCAGCAGCGGAGGGTGGGAGGTCTACGAGCAGTACTTC
TRBJ2-1	TRBV7-3	-	-	CASSLEGGASSYNEQFF	TGTGCCAGCAGCTTAGAGGGCGGGGCGAGCTCCTACAATGAGCAGTTCTTC
TRBJ2-3	TRBV5-1	TRBD1	-	CASGTGTDTQYF	TGCGCCAGTGGGACAGGCACAGATACGCAGTATTTT
TRBJ2-1	TRBV5-1	TRBD1	-	CASSLGDRLRNEQFF	TGCGCCAGCAGCTTGGGGGACAGGTTGAGGAATGAGCAGTTCTTC
TRBJ2-7	TRBV6-5	-	-	CASSYEITYEQYF	TGTGCCAGCAGTTACGAAATTACCTACGAGCAGTACTTC
TRBJ2-7	TRBV3-1/TRBV3-2	-	-	CASSQERGRAYF	TGTGCCAGCAGCCAAGAGAGAGGGCGTGCGTACTTC
TRBJ1-2	TRBV4-2	TRBD1	-	CASSHDREWNYGYTF	TGTGCCAGCAGCCACGACAGGGAGTGGAACTATGGCTACACCTTC
TRBJ1-2	TRBV10-2	-	once	CASSADVPRGYTF	TGCGCCAGCAGTGCTGACGTGCCTAGGGGGTACACCTTC
TRBJ2-5	TRBV7-2	-	once	CASSYDRQETQYF	TGTGCCAGCAGCTACGACAGACAAGAGACCCAGTACTTC
TRBJ2-7	TRBV11-2	-	few	CASSLDMVRGYF	TGTGCCAGCAGCTTAGATATGGTTCGGGGATACTTC
TRBJ1-2	TRBV4-3	TRBD1	-	CASSQDTGVYGYTF	TGCGCCAGCAGCCAAGATACAGGGGTCTATGGCTACACCTTC
TRBJ2-3	TRBV9	-	-	CASRGLGGDTQYF	TGTGCCAGCAGGGGCCTAGGGGGAGATACGCAGTATTTT
TRBJ2-4	TRBV6-2/TRBV6-3	TRBD1	-	CASSRTGGNIQYF	TGTGCCAGCAGCCGGACAGGGGGGAACATTCAGTACTTC
TRBJ2-4	TRBV5-6	-	-	CASSLGNFVAKNIQYF	TGTGCCAGCAGCTTGGGTAATTTCGTGGCCAAAAACATTCAGTACTTC
TRBJ2-5	TRBV7-9	-	-	CAGGPWVETQYF	TGTGCCGGGGGCCCATGGGTAGAGACCCAGTACTTC
TRBJ1-2	TRBV19	-	-	CASNRDYGYTF	TGTGCCAGTAACAGGGACTATGGCTACACCTTC
TRBJ1-1	TRBV11-2	TRBD1	-	CASSLGTGVNTEAFF	TGTGCCAGCAGCTTGGGGACAGGCGTGAACACTGAAGCTTTCTTT
TRBJ1-4	TRBV9	-	once	CASSVGRVSTNEKLFF	TGTGCCAGCAGCGTAGGAAGAGTTTCAACTAATGAAAAACTGTTTTTT
TRBJ1-5	TRBV6-6	-	once	CASTYYRGGGNQPQHF	TGTGCCAGCACCTACTACCGGGGAGGTGGCAATCAGCCCCAGCATTTT
TRBJ1-5	TRBV12-5	-	-	CASSQGELQPQHF	TGTGCTAGTAGTCAGGGTGAGCTTCAGCCCCAGCATTTT
TRBJ1-1	TRBV5-1	-	-	CASSSPPDRQDTEAFF	TGCGCCAGCAGCTCCCCACCGGACAGACAAGATACTGAAGCTTTCTTT
TRBJ2-7	TRBV6-9	-	-	CASSFLLIYEQYF	TGTGCCAGCAGTTTCCTTTTAATCTACGAGCAGTACTTC
TRBJ1-1	TRBV12-3/TRBV12-4	-	-	CASSFSITEAFF	TGTGCCAGCAGTTTTTCTATCACTGAAGCTTTCTTT
TRBJ2-7	TRBV5-6	-	-	CASSLAFEQYF	TGTGCCAGCAGCTTGGCGTTCGAGCAGTACTTC
TRBJ2-2	TRBV5-6	-	-	CASSLAVGRATGELFF	TGTGCCAGCAGCTTGGCCGTCGGCAGGGCGACCGGGGAGCTGTTTTTT
TRBJ2-1	TRBV3-1/TRBV3-2	TRBD2	-	CASSLTSGGANEQFF	TGTGCCAGCAGTCTTACTAGCGGGGGGGCTAATGAGCAGTTCTTC
TRBJ1-1	TRBV6-9	-	-	CASPPKPGRSLNTEAFF	TGTGCCAGCCCCCCGAAGCCAGGTAGAAGTTTGAACACTGAAGCTTTCTTT
TRBJ1-6	TRBV30	-	-	CAWSQGTVPLHF	TGTGCCTGGAGTCAGGGTACTGTACCCCTCCACTTT
TRBJ1-2	TRBV13	TRBD1	many	CASSRGPGGSYGYTF	TGTGCCAGCAGCCGAGGGCCAGGGGGATCCTATGGCTACACCTTC
TRBJ2-7	TRBV24-1	TRBD1	-	CATSDLHGTGYEQYF	TGTGCCACCAGTGATTTGCATGGGACAGGCTACGAGCAGTACTTC
TRBJ2-5	TRBV30	TRBD2	-	CTGAGTRVSETQYF	TGTACCGGAGCGGGGACTAGAGTTTCGGAGACCCAGTACTTC
TRBJ1-5	TRBV2	-	few	CASSEWAENQPQHF	TGTGCCAGCAGTGAATGGGCAGAAAATCAGCCCCAGCATTTT
TRBJ2-7	TRBV19	TRBD2	-	CASSWRPSGGVDEQYF	TGTGCCAGTAGCTGGAGACCTAGCGGGGGAGTCGACGAGCAGTACTTC
TRBJ2-7	TRBV5-1	-	-	CASSRTDSLSYEQYF	TGCGCCAGCAGCCGCACGGACAGCCTCTCCTACGAGCAGTACTTC
TRBJ1-2	TRBV19	-	-	CASSGQLFYGYTF	TGTGCCAGTAGTGGACAGCTATTTTATGGCTACACCTTC
TRBJ1-4	TRBV21-1	-	-	CASSPWRDRVGANEKLFF	TGTGCCAGCAGCCCATGGCGGGACAGGGTGGGTGCTAATGAAAAACTGTTTTTT
TRBJ2-7	TRBV10-3	-	-	CAISAGQGRGSYEQYF	TGTGCCATCAGTGCCGGGCAGGGGAGGGGCTCCTACGAGCAGTACTTC